A single sample is the source of the 8 T cell receptor beta chains below, sequenced in a study of post-analysis software for immune sequencing data. Study-wide points: Relative to controls, patients had a few TRBV segments at higher frequency, with TRBV5-6, TRBV5-1 and TRBV20-1 among these.

The antigens for these receptors are not known. Included in the TCR beta cDNA libraries were unique molecular identifiers. TCRdb reanalysed the PCR reads using MiXCR and keeps one entry per CDR3 protein. Of 350,000 to 500,000 distinct CDR3 sequences in the sample, approximately 37% were seen once. Sequenced input: blood. These receptors all come from a girl aged 2 to 9 with multiple sclerosis.

V gene TRBV28 combines with J gene TRBJ1-2, with 7 nucleotides matching TRBD1. The V gene end was trimmed by 4 bases and the J gene end by 8 bases; junction bases not matched to a gene: 10. This CDR3 has 14 amino acids. Looked up from germline, CDR1 is MDHEN and CDR2 is SYDVKM. The DNA for the CDR3 is TGTGCCAGCAGTTCACACGACAGGGATCGAGGCTACACCTTC. Translating it yields CASSSHDRDRGYTF.

The rearrangement links TRBV12-5 to TRBJ1-4; no firm D call. Germline V lookup: CDR1 LGHNT, CDR2 FRNRAP. With 2 bases removed from V and 5 bases from J, the gap between germline ends came to 12 bases. CDR3 length: 15 amino acids. The CDR3 protein is CASGLTSSGNEKLFF. CDR3 coding DNA: TGTGCTAGTGGTTTGACCTCGTCTGGCAATGAAAAACTGTTTTTT.

V usage is TRBV3-1 and J usage is TRBJ2-5, with 9 positions matching TRBD1. V gave up 0 bases and J gave up 4 bases; unmatched junction bases: 3. This CDR3 has 15 amino acids. From germline, CDR1 is LGHDT and CDR2 YNNKEL (reference sequence). This chain's CDR3 is CASSQDGTGPETQYF. In DNA form, the CDR3 reads TGTGCCAGCAGCCAAGATGGGACAGGGCCAGAGACCCAGTACTTC.

The chain employs TRBV28 and TRBJ2-1; 11 bases map to TRBD1. This CDR3 is 22 amino acids long. With 4 bases clipped from V and 5 bases from J, the junction kept 25 bases outside the gene matches. Germline assignment: CDR1 MDHEN and CDR2 SYDVKM. The CDR3 DNA reads as TGTGCCAGCAGTTCCCTAGTCGGACAGGGGGCGCGGGAGGGCCTGGGGGACAATGAGCAGTTCTTC. Its translation: CASSSLVGQGAREGLGDNEQFF.

The genes are TRBV2 and TRBJ1-2; TRBD1 agrees at 8 bases. Germline values: CDR1 SNHLY, CDR2 FYNNEI. The CDR3 has 17 residues. After removal of 1 base from V and 7 bases from J, the junction contained 14 bases not matched to a gene. In DNA form, the CDR3 reads TGTGCCAGCAGTGAAGGGAGACAGGGGCCTCGTGGACCTGGCTACACCTTC. The encoded protein is CASSEGRQGPRGPGYTF.

The chain employs TRBV27 and TRBJ2-5; TRBD1 matches 10 bases. The ends lost 2 bases at V and 3 bases at J; junction bases unmatched: 6. Germline CDR1 MNHEY, CDR2 SMNVEV (reference sequence). The CDR3 runs 16 residues. CDR3 protein: CASSLPPGQGKETQYF. DNA for the CDR3: TGTGCCAGCAGTTTACCCCCGGGACAGGGGAAAGAGACCCAGTACTTC.

The chain uses TRBV2 and TRBJ2-7; perhaps D is TRBD1 or TRBD2 (6 bases each). V shed 7 bases and J shed 2 bases, with 15 bases lying between them. The germline V gene has CDR1 SNHLY and CDR2 FYNNEI. The CDR3 has 14 amino acids. This chain's CDR3 is CASTDPGGPYEQYF. In nucleotides, the CDR3 is TGTGCCAGCACCGACCCTGGGGGGCCCTACGAGCAGTACTTC.

This clonotype has more than one count but fewer than ten. CDR3 protein: CASSPIAGSVETQYF. CDR3 in DNA: TGTGCCAGCAGTCCAATAGCGGGATCGGTGGAGACCCAGTACTTC. The chain employs TRBV27 and TRBJ2-5; 8 bases match TRBD2. The germline V gene encodes CDR1 MNHEY and CDR2 SMNVEV (reference sequence). The CDR3 has 15 residues. V gave up 5 bases and J gave up 5 bases; unmatched junction bases: 10.